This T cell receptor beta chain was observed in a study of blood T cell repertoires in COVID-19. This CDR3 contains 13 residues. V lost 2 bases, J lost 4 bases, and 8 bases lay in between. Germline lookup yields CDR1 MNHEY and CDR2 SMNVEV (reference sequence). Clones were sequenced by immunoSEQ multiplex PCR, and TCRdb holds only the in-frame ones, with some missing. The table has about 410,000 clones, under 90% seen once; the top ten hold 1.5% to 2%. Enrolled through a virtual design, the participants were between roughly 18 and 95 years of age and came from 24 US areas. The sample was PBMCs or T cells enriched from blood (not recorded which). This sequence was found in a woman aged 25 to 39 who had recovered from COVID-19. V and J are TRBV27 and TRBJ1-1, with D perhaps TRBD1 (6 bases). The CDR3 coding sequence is TGTGCCAGCAGTTTACAGGGGCTCACTGAAGCTTTCTTT. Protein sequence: CASSLQGLTEAFF.